These 10 T cell receptor beta chains were all obtained from the same sample, sequenced in a study of cytomegalovirus exposure and HLA in healthy donors. Use of 60 Vbeta and 13 Jbeta primers characterized the PCR. Some clones are missing from TCRdb's copy, which holds only in-frame ones; the method was immunoSEQ multiplex PCR. The sample contains roughly 300,000 clones, 75% to 90% of which appear only once. The sequenced material came from PBMCs. The receptors derive from a man aged 35-49 years in good health and CMV-seropositive.

This chain links TRBV9 with TRBJ1-1, with D possibly being TRBD1 (5 bases). With 2 bases removed from V and 0 bases from J, the gap between germline ends came to 11 bases. The CDR3 extends over 15 amino acids. Germline V CDR1 and CDR2: SGDLS, YYNGEE. Written as DNA, the CDR3 is TGTGCCAGCAGCGTGGGGGGACCTATGAACACTGAAGCTTTCTTT. This encodes CASSVGGPMNTEAFF.

The chain carries TRBV30 and TRBJ1-4; 9 bases align to TRBD1. The CDR3 extends over 14 amino acids. The J segment lost 8 bases and the V segment lost 5 bases, leaving 9 bases of the junction unmatched. The germline V gene encodes CDR1 GTSNPN and CDR2 SVGIG (reference sequence). For the CDR3, the DNA is TGTGCCTGGGCTTCGACAGGGGGAAGCGAAAAACTGTTTTTT. This codes for CAWASTGGSEKLFF.

The chain joins TRBV28 to TRBJ1-1; D possibly corresponds to TRBD1 (6 bases). Trimming took off 5 bases at V and 0 bases at J, with 16 bases between the two ends. The CDR3 totals 16 residues. Per the germline V gene, CDR1 is MDHEN and CDR2 is SYDVKM. As DNA, the CDR3 is TGTGCCAGCAGTCCCGGACAGCAACCCATGAACACTGAAGCTTTCTTT. Translating it yields CASSPGQQPMNTEAFF.

V usage is TRBV9 and J usage is TRBJ2-3; the D gene is possibly TRBD1 (5 bases). The CDR3 loop spans 16 amino acids. CDR1 and CDR2 (germline): SGDLS, YYNGEE. V lost 0 bases and J lost 1, with 12 bases in between. The CDR3 protein is CASSVGEGEGTDTQYF. The CDR3 nucleotides are TGTGCCAGCAGCGTAGGAGAAGGGGAAGGCACAGATACGCAGTATTTT. Together with reference TRBV9 and TRBJ2-3, the CDR3 gives the full variable domain: DSGVTQTPKHLITATGQRVTLRCSPRSGDLSVYWYQQSLDQGLQFLIQYYNGEERAKGNILERFSAQQFPDLHSELNLSSLELGDSALYFCASSVGEGEGTDTQYFGPGTRLTVL.

This rearrangement joins TRBV5-5 to TRBJ2-3, with 7 bases aligning to TRBD1. V was clipped by 5 bases and J by 4 bases; unmatched bases: 19. The CDR3 is 18 amino acids. Per germline, CDR1 SGHKS and CDR2 YYEKEE (reference sequence). The CDR3 nucleotides read TGTGCCAGCAGTTATGACAGGGACCATCTCCGAGCACCAGATACGCAGTATTTT. This translates into CASSYDRDHLRAPDTQYF.

The rearrangement joins TRBV10-1 to TRBJ2-5; 8 bases are a match to TRBD1. The CDR3 sequence is 13 residues long. Germline V gene data show CDR1 as WNHNN and CDR2 as SYGVQD (reference sequence). The J segment lost 5 bases and the V segment lost 4 bases, leaving 3 bases of the junction unmatched. CDR3 in amino acids: CASSGTGSETQYF. CDR3 in DNA: TGCGCCAGCAGTGGGACAGGGTCGGAGACCCAGTACTTC.

This sequence joins TRBV7-9 and TRBJ1-1; 8 nucleotides line up with TRBD1. The V and J ends lost 4 bases and 3 bases, in that order; junction bases with no gene match: 4. Germline-derived CDR1 and CDR2 are SEHNR and FQNEAQ (reference sequence). The CDR3 is 14 residues long. CDR3: CASSSRGRDTEAFF. CDR3 sequence (DNA): TGTGCCAGCAGCTCCAGGGGGCGGGACACTGAAGCTTTCTTT.

This rearrangement joins TRBV6-5 to TRBJ1-1; TRBD1 might be the D (6 bases). CDR1 is MNHEY, CDR2 SVGAGI, per germline. This CDR3 contains 14 residues. The V end lost 7 bases, the J end lost 1 base, and 13 bases lay between the germline ends. The CDR3 is CASTPTGPNTEAFF. DNA of the CDR3: TGTGCCAGCACTCCTACAGGGCCGAACACTGAAGCTTTCTTT.

Here the CDR3 reads CATTSGRRAHNEQFF. CDR3 coding DNA: TGTGCCACGACTAGCGGGCGTCGGGCCCACAATGAGCAGTTCTTC. The chain is built from TRBV19 and TRBJ2-1; 10 positions agree with TRBD2. This CDR3 comprises 15 residues. V was pared by 10 bases and J by 5 bases, with 11 bases of the junction left unmatched. Germline assignment: CDR1 LNHDA and CDR2 SQIVND (reference sequence).

This sequence joins TRBV6-6 and TRBJ2-7; 10 bases align to TRBD2. Trimming at V came to 5 bases and at J to 4 bases, leaving 2 bases not matched to a gene. The CDR3 contains 13 residues. Germline V lookup: CDR1 MNHNY, CDR2 SVGAGI (reference sequence). Here the CDR3 reads CASSSGRAYEQYF. In DNA form, the CDR3 reads TGTGCCAGCAGTAGCGGGAGGGCGTACGAGCAGTACTTC.